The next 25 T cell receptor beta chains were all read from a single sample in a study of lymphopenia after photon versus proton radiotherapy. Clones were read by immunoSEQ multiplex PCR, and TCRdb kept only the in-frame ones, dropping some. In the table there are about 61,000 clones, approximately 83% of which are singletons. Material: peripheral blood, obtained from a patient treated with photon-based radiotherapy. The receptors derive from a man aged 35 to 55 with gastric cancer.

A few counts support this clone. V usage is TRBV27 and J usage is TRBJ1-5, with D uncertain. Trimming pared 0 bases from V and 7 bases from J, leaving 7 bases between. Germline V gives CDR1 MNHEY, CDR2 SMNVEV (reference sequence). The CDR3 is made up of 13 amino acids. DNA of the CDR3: TGTGCCAGCAGTTTATCGGGAGTACAGCCCCAGCATTTT. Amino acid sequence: CASSLSGVQPQHF.

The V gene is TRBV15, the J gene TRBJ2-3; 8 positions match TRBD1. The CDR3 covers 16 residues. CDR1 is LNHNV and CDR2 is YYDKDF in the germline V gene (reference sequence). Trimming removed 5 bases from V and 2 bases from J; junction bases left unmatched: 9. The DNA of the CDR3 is TGTGCCACCAGCGGAAGACAGGGACAGGTCACAGATACGCAGTATTTT. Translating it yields CATSGRQGQVTDTQYF.

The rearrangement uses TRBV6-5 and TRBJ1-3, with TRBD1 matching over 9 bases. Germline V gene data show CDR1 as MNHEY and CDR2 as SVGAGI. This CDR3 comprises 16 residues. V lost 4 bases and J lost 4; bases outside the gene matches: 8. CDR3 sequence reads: CASSSQTGGAGNTIYF. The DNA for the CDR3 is TGTGCCAGCAGTTCTCAAACAGGGGGCGCCGGAAACACCATATATTTT.

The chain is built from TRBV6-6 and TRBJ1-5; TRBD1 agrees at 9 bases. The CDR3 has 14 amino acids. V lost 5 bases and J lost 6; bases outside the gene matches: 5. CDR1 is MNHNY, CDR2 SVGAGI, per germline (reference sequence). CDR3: CASSHGQGSQPQHF. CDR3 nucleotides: TGTGCCAGCAGTCACGGACAGGGGAGTCAGCCCCAGCATTTT.

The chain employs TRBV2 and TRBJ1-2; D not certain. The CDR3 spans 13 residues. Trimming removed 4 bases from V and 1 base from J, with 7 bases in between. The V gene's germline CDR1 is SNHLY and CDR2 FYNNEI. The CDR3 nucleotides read TGTGCCAGCAGTGTTGACAATAACTATGGCTACACCTTC. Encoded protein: CASSVDNNYGYTF.

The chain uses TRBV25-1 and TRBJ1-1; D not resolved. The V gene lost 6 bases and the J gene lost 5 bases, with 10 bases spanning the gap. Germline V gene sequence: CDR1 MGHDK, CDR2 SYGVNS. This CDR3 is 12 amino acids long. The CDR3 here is CASSEGGTEAFF. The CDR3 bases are TGTGCCAGCAGCGAAGGAGGAACTGAAGCTTTCTTT.

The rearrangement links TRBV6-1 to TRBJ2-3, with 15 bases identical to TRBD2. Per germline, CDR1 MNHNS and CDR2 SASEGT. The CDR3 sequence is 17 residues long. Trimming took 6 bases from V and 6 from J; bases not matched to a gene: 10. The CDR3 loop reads CASSELRTSGGADTQYF. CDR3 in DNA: TGTGCCAGCAGCGAACTTCGGACTAGCGGGGGGGCGGATACGCAGTATTTT.

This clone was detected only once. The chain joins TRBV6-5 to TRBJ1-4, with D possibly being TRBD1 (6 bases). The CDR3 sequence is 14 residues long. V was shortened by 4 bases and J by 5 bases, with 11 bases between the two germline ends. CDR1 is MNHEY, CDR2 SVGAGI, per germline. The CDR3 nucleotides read TGTGCCAGCAGTTCTGGCAGGGGAAATGAAAAACTGTTTTTT. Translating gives CASSSGRGNEKLFF.

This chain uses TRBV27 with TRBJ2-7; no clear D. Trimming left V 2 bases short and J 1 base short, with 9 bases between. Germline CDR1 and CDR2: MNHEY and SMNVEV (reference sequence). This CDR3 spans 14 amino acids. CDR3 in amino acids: CASSLGGSSYEQYF. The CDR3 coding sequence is TGTGCCAGCAGTTTAGGCGGATCTTCCTACGAGCAGTACTTC.

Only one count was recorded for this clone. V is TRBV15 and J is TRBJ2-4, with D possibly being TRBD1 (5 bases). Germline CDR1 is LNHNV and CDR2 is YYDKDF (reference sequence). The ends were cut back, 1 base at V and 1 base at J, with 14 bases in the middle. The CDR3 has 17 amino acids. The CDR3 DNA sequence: TGTGCCACCAGCAGAGTAGTAGGGGCTGGGGCCAAAAACATTCAGTACTTC. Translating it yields CATSRVVGAGAKNIQYF.

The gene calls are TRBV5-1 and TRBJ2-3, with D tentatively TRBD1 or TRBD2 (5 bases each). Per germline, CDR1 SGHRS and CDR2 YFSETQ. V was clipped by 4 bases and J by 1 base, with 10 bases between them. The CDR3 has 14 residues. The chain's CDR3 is CASSGQGGTDTQYF. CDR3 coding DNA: TGCGCCAGCAGCGGGCAGGGAGGCACAGATACGCAGTATTTT. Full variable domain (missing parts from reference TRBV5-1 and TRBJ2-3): KAGVTQTPRYLIKTRGQQVTLSCSPISGHRSVSWYQQTPGQGLQFLFEYFSETQRNKGNFPGRFSGRQFSNSRSEMNVSTLELGDSALYLCASSGQGGTDTQYFGPGTRLTVL.

In DNA form, the CDR3 reads TGTGCCAGCAGCGTAGGGGTAGCGGGGGGGCAAGATACGCAGTATTTT. As protein: CASSVGVAGGQDTQYF. J is TRBJ2-3 and V is TRBV9; 11 positions match TRBD2. The trim removed 0 bases at V and 5 bases at J, leaving 5 bases unmatched. Germline-derived CDR1 and CDR2 are SGDLS and YYNGEE. The CDR3 totals 16 residues.

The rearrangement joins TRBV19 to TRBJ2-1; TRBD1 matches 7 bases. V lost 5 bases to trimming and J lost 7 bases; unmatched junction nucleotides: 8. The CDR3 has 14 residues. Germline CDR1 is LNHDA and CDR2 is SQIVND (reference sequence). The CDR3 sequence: CASSGGQVSNEQFF. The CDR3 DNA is TGTGCCAGTAGTGGTGGACAGGTGTCAAATGAGCAGTTCTTC.

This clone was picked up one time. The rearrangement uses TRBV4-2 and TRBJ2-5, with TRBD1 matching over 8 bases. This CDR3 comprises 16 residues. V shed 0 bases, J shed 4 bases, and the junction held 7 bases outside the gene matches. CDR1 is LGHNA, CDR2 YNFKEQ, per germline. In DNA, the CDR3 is TGTGCCAGCAGCCAAGAAAGAGGAACAGGGGGAGAGACCCAGTACTTC. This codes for CASSQERGTGGETQYF.

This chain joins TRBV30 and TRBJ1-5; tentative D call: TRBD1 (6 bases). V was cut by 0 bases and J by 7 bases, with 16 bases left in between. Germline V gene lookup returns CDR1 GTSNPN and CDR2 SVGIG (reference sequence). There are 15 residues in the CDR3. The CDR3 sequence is CAWSVRGGAGQPQHF. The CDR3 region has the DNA TGTGCCTGGAGTGTACGGGGGGGCGCCGGGCAGCCCCAGCATTTT.

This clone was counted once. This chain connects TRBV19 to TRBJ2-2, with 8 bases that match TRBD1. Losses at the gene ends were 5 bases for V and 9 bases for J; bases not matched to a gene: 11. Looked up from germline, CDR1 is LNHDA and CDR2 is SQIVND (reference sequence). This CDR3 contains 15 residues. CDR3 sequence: CASSSSDRVYRELFF. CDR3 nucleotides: TGTGCCAGTAGTTCCTCGGACAGGGTTTATCGGGAGCTGTTTTTT.

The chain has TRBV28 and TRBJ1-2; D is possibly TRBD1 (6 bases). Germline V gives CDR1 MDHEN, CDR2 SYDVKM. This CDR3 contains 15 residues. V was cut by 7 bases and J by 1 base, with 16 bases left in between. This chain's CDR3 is CASTMGAGLNYGYTF. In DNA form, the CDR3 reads TGTGCCAGCACCATGGGGGCCGGACTTAACTATGGCTACACCTTC.

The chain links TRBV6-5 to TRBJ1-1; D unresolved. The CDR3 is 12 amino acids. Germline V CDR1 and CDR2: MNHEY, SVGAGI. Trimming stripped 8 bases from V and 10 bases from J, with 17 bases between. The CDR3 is CASVGGSQVAFF. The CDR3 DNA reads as TGTGCCAGCGTGGGAGGGTCCCAGGTAGCTTTCTTT.

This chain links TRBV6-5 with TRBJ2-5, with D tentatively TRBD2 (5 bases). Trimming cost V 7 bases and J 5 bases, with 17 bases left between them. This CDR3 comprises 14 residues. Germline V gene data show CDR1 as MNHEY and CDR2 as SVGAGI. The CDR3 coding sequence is TGTGCCAGCACTCCGGGGTCCTGGGGTGAGACCCAGTACTTC. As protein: CASTPGSWGETQYF.

The CDR3 sequence: CASSPQGDLGYTF. CDR3 DNA: TGTGCCAGCTCACCACAGGGAGATTTGGGCTACACCTTC. This chain uses TRBV18 with TRBJ1-2; D gene unclear. Germline V gene data show CDR1 as KGHSH and CDR2 as LQKENI. The CDR3 runs 13 residues. V was shortened by 1 base and J by 8 bases, with 11 bases between the two germline ends. Full variable domain (remainder filled in from reference TRBV18 and TRBJ1-2): NAGVMQNPRHLVRRRGQEARLRCSPMKGHSHVYWYRQLPEEGLKFMVYLQKENIIDESGMPKERFSAEFPKEGPSILRIQQVVRGDSAAYFCASSPQGDLGYTFGSGTRLTVV.

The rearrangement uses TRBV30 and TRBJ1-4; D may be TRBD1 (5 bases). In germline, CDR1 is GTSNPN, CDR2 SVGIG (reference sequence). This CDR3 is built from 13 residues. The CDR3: CARSGGLNEKLFF. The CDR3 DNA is TGTGCTCGGAGCGGGGGGTTAAACGAAAAACTGTTTTTT.

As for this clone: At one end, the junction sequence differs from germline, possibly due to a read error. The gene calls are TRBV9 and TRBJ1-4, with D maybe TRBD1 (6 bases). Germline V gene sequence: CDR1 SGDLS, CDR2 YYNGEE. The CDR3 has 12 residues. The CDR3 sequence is CASSKDGQGLIF. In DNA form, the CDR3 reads TGTGCCAGCAGTAAAGATGGTCAGGGGCTCATTTTT.

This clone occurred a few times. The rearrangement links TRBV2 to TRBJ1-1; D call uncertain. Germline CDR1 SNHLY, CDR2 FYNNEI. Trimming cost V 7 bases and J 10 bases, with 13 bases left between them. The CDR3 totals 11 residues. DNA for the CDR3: TGTGCCAGCACCGTCGGACCGGGAGCTTTCTTT. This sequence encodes CASTVGPGAFF.

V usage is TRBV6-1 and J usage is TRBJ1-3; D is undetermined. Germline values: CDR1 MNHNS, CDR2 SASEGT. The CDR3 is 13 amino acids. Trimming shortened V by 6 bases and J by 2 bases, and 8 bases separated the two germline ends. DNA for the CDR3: TGTGCCAGCAGGTCAAGCGCTGGAAACACCATATATTTT. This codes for CASRSSAGNTIYF.

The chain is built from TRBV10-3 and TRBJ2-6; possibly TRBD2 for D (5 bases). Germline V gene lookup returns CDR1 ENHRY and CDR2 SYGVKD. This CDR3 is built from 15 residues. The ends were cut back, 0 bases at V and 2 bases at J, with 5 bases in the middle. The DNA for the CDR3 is TGTGCCATCAGTGAGTCCGGGGCTGGGGCCAACGTCCTGACTTTC. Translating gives CAISESGAGANVLTF.